This TCR beta chain was sequenced for a study of T cells in Graves' hyperthyroidism and ophthalmopathy. Amplification yielded TCR beta CDR3 regions, with RNA transcripts as the source. Using the HTBI primer set, a first-round RT-PCR was run on the TCR CDR3. Via MiXCR, TCRdb re-called the multiplex PCR reads, giving one row per CDR3 protein. Among approximately 610,000 distinct CDR3 sequences, over 15% were seen once, and the ten largest hold 18%. Across 18 months, stable Graves' hyperthyroidism was marked by no progression to ophthalmopathy. Diagnosis of hyperthyroidism was new in patients aged 18 to 65, and its duration was under 2 months. Trimming cost V 0 bases and J 1 base, with 6 bases left between them. This CDR3 comprises 14 residues. Germline loops: CDR1 DFQATT, CDR2 SNEGSKA (reference sequence).

The sample consisted of blood. The TCR originated in a woman under 30 with Graves' hyperthyroidism. The V gene is TRBV20-1, the J gene TRBJ2-2, with a weak D call TRBD2 (6 bases). The CDR3, as DNA: TGCAGTGCTAGAGAGGGGGGGAACACCGGGGAGCTGTTTTTT. Amino acid sequence: CSAREGGNTGELFF.